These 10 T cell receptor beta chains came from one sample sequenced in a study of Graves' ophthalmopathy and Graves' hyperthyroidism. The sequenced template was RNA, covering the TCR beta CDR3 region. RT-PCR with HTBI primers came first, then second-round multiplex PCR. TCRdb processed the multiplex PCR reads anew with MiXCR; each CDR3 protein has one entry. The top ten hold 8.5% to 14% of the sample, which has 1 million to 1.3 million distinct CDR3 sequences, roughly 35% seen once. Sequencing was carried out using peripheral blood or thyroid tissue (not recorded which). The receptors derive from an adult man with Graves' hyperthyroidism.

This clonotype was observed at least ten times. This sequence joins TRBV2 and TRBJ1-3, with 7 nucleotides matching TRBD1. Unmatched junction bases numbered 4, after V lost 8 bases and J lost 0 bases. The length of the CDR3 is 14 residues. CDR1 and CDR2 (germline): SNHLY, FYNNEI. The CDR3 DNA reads TGTGCCAGCGGAAGACAGGGCTCTGGAAACACCATATATTTT. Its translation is CASGRQGSGNTIYF.

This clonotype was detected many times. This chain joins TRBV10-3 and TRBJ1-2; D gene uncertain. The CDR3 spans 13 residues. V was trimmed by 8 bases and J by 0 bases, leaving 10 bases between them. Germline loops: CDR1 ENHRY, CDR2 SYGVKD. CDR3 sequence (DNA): TGTGCCATCCGCGGACCCTCTAACTATGGCTACACCTTC. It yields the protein CAIRGPSNYGYTF.

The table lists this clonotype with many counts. The CDR3 protein is CASSRGQEVTQYF. CDR3 nucleotides: TGTGCCAGCAGCAGGGGACAGGAGGTGACCCAGTACTTC. The chain recombines TRBV13 with TRBJ2-5; 8 nucleotides match TRBD1. The CDR3 totals 13 residues. With V trimmed by 5 bases and J by 7 bases, 6 bases remained unmatched. Germline V CDR1 and CDR2: PRHDT, FYEKMQ (reference sequence).

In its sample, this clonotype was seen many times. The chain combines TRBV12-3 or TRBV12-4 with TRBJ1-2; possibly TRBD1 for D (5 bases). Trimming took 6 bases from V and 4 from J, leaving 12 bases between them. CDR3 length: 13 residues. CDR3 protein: CASSERQSYGYTF. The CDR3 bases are TGTGCCAGCAGCGAAAGACAGTCCTATGGCTACACCTTC.

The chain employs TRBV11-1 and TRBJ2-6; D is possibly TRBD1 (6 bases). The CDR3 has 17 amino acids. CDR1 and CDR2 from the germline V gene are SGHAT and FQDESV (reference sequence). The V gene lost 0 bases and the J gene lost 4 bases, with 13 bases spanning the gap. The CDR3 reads CASSLASPGTGANVLTF. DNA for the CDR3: TGTGCCAGCAGCTTAGCGAGTCCCGGGACAGGGGCCAACGTCCTGACTTTC.

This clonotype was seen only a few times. In nucleotides, the CDR3 is TGTGCCAGCAGTATATCAACTCGTAGCGGGGGGCGAGAGCAGTACTTC. Encoded protein: CASSISTRSGGREQYF. The chain uses TRBV2 and TRBJ2-7; 10 positions match TRBD2. V shed 5 bases, J shed 7 bases, and the junction held 14 bases outside the gene matches. This CDR3 spans 16 amino acids. The V gene's germline CDR1 is SNHLY and CDR2 FYNNEI.

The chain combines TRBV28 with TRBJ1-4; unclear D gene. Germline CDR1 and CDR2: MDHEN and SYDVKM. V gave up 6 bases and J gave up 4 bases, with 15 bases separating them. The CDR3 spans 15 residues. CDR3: CASSPFFGINEKLFF. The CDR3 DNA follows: TGTGCCAGCAGCCCCTTTTTCGGGATTAATGAAAAACTGTTTTTT.

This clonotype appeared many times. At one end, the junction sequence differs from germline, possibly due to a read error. The CDR3: CASSAAGDYGYTF. The DNA for the CDR3 is TGTGCCAGCAGTGCGGCGGGCGACTATGGCTACACCTTC. The gene calls are TRBV5-1 and TRBJ1-2, with no clear D. CDR1 and CDR2 (germline): SGHRS, YFSETQ. The CDR3 spans 13 residues.

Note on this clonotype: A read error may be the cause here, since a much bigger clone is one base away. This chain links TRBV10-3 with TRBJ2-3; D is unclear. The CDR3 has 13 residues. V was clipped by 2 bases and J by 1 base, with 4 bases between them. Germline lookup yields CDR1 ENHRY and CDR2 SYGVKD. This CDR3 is CAISEGGTDTQYF. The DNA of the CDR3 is TGTGCCATCAGTGAGGGGGGCACAGATACGCAGTATTTT.

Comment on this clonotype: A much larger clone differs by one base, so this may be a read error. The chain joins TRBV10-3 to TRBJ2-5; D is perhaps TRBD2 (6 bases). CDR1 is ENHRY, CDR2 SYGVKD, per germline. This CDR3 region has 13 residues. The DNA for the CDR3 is TGTACCAGCAGTTACGGGGGCCAAGAGACCCAGTACTTC. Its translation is CTSSYGGQETQYF.